Here is one T cell receptor (beta chain) with its context. What it binds is not known. Primers: 60 Vbeta forward and 13 Jbeta reverse. Profiled with immunoSEQ multiplex PCR; TCRdb holds only in-frame clones, not every one. The sample carries some 130,000 clones, approximately 77% recorded once. This sample is part of a study of cytomegalovirus exposure and HLA in healthy donors. CDR3 length: 13 amino acids. Germline V CDR1 and CDR2: SGHTA, FQGNSA. Trimming at V came to 5 bases and at J to 9 bases, leaving 4 bases not matched to a gene. Study-level results: Analyzed later, association rates of TCRs varied across HLA loci, with DRB1 most and HLA-C fewest.

The sequence derives from a woman in her thirties or forties in good health and CMV-seronegative. This chain connects TRBV7-2 to TRBJ1-5; 10 nucleotides line up with TRBD1. Sequencing input: PBMCs. The CDR3: CASSAGQGRPQHF. CDR3 DNA: TGTGCCAGCAGCGCGGGACAGGGGAGGCCCCAGCATTTT.